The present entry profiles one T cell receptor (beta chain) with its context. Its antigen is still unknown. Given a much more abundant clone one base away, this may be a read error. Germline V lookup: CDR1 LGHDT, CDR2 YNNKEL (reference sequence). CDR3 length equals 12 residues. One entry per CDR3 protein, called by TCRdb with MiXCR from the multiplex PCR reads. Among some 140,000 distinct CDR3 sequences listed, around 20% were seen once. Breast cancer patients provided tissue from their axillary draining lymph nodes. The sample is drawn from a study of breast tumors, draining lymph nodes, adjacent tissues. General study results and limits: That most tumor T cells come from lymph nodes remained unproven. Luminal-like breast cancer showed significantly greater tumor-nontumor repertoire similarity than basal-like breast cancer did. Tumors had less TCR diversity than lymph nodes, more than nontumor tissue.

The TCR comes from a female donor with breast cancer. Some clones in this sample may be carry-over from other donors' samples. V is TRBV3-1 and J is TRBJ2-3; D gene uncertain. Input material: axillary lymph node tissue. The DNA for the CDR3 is TGTGCCAGCGGCCAACCAGATGATACGCAGTATTTT. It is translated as CASGQPDDTQYF.